This T cell receptor beta chain was retrieved from a study of STAT3 mutations in large granular lymphocyte leukemia (dated by TCRdb to about 2019). About the study as a whole: Roughly half of the T-LGLL patients who were sequenced longitudinally carried canonical activating STAT3 mutations. More than half of T-LGLL patients received one or more immunosuppressive therapy regimens, with hematologic response in roughly 41% of those treated. Serial deep sequencing of TCRbeta CDR3 and STAT3 was performed in patients with T-cell large granular lymphocyte leukemia to reconstruct clonal hierarchy and dynamics. From an initial cohort of 200 to 250 LGL patients, roughly 20 representative T-LGLL cases were picked for longitudinal TCRbeta and STAT3 sequencing. A couple of patients with natural killer LGL leukemia were also sequenced longitudinally as controls within the study. Patients were sequenced at 4 time points on average, with the number of samplings per patient ranging from 2 to 8.

DNA was extracted from blood mononuclear cells, with the same DNA used for both TCR and STAT3 sequencing. V is cut by 4 bases and J by 2 bases, and the space between the germline ends is 5 bases. The germline V gene encodes CDR1 SQVTM and CDR2 ANQGSEA. The CDR3 runs 11 amino acids, cysteine and phenylalanine included. Here the CDR3 DNA is all that survives: 33 bases in frame from base 1. The investigation overall reported the following: Because codominant clonotypes persisted in some patients, a small but highly pathogenic clone may have been missed. Because no samples were available when a clone first appeared, clonal expansion had to be inferred from samplings taken at other points. In 6 of 18 patients, TCR clonotype switching occurred after therapy, and every newly emerging clone was STAT3 wild type. At least one immunodominant TCRbeta clonotype was present in every T-LGLL patient, and multiple immunodominant subclonotypes appeared in about half of the T-LGLL patients. The burden of the dominant TCR clone was higher than the STAT3 mutant burden in several patients, which suggests that the STAT3 mutation arose secondarily inside a clone that had already expanded. The linking of therapy response to changes in TCR clonal burden was complicated by variable intervals between samplings and differing treatment regimens.

Turning to this clone: The antigen it recognizes is unknown. No much larger clonotype is one base removed from it; base qualities were not supplied.

An Illumina MiSeq was used to sequence the TCRbeta libraries, yielding an average of about 40,773 productive templates per sample. TCRbeta CDR3 libraries were generated with the immunoSEQ assay using multiplex PCR amplification. The published analysis was carried out like this. Repertoire diversity was calculated as previously defined, with values near 0 taken to indicate extremely monoclonal samples. Sourced from immuneACCESS, this table was stored by TCRdb with only in-frame sequences that have V and J called. A share of the clones is absent; for the studies checked, an unresolved V gene accounts for under half, and the remainder has no known explanation. Clone size and the V and J calls come from that table; the DNA yielded D and trimming. The table for this sample lists around 13,000 clones; roughly 90% of them were counted only once. Around 34% of the sample rests with the top ten.

The clonotype comes from a man aged 35-49 years with T-cell large granular lymphocyte leukemia. Some clones in this sample may be carry-over from other donors' samples. The age is the age at diagnosis. Sequenced sample: peripheral blood mononuclear cells. The chain joins TRBV29-1 to TRBJ1-2, with the identity of the D gene unclear. The CDR3 region reads CSVVLNYGYTF. The bases read TGCAGCGTTGTGTTAAACTATGGCTACACCTTC.